One sample yielded the 8 T cell receptor beta chains listed below, sequenced in a study of T cells expressing NK-cell markers. For each CDR3 protein, TCRdb gives one entry from its re-call of the 5' RACE reads, without DNA. The sample totals 200,000 to 300,000 distinct CDR3 sequences. The sequencing input was blood T cells: a sorted CD56 or NKG2C T cell subset, CD4+ or CD8+ T cells, or bulk PBMC T cells (not recorded which). Source of these receptors: a woman between 18 and 70 years old in good health.

The chain links TRBV20-1 to TRBJ2-2. CDR1 DFQATT and CDR2 SNEGSKA come from the germline V gene (reference sequence). The CDR3 spans 13 residues. The CDR3 here is CSASGDVAGELFF.

This chain links TRBV12-3 or TRBV12-4 with TRBJ1-6; checking the TCRdb D call of TRBD1 is not possible without DNA. This CDR3 spans 13 amino acids. CDR3 in amino acids: CASSPQGMSPLHF.

The chain recombines TRBV7-9 with TRBJ1-2. The CDR3 length is 12 residues. CDR1 and CDR2 (germline): SEHNR, FQNEAQ (reference sequence). CDR3 in amino acids: CASSRGTYGYTF. Supplemented by reference TRBV7-9 and TRBJ1-2, the full variable domain reads DTGVSQNPRHKITKRGQNVTFRCDPISEHNRLYWYRQTLGQGPEFLTYFQNEAQLEKSRLLSDRFSAERPKGSFSTLEIQRTEQGDSAMYLCASSRGTYGYTFGSGTRLTVV.

The chain joins TRBV6-5 to TRBJ2-5; the D call from TCRdb, TRBD1, cannot be confirmed without DNA. In germline, CDR1 is MNHEY, CDR2 SVGAGI. This CDR3 spans 15 amino acids. CDR3 sequence reads: CASSHHRGRQETQYF.

This chain links TRBV29-1 with TRBJ2-3; TCRdb names TRBD1, which stays unverified in the absence of DNA. Germline CDR1 is SQVTM and CDR2 is ANQGSEA. CDR3 length: 13 residues. The CDR3 loop reads CSTQGGSVDTQYF.

V gene TRBV6-4 combines with J gene TRBJ2-3; lacking DNA, the TRBD2 call made by TCRdb goes unchecked. Per the germline V gene, CDR1 is MRHNA and CDR2 is SNTAGT. This CDR3 contains 14 residues. This CDR3 reads CASSVSGTTDTQYF.

The J gene is TRBJ2-3, the V gene TRBV4-3; absent DNA, TCRdb's TRBD1 call cannot be checked. The germline V gene has CDR1 LGHNA and CDR2 YSLEER. There are 15 residues in the CDR3. The CDR3 sequence is CASSQEGVVSDTQYF.

The chain combines TRBV15 with TRBJ2-5; TCRdb indicates TRBD2, and absent DNA this call remains unverified. Germline values: CDR1 LNHNV, CDR2 YYDKDF (reference sequence). This CDR3 contains 16 residues. CDR3 protein: CATSRDSGTHQETQYF.